Shown below are 19 T cell receptor beta chains from a single sample sequenced in a study of blood T cell repertoires in COVID-19 (TCRdb year 2020). The library was generated by the immunoSEQ multiplex PCR assay. TCRdb took this table from immuneACCESS and kept in-frame rearrangements with V and J called. Such tables lack part of the clones; where checked against another copy, unresolved V genes explain under half of the gap, and the rest is unexplained. For this sample there are 50,000 to 55,000 clones; roughly 89% appear just once. The top ten clonotypes cover approximately 4% of the sample. The sample consisted of peripheral blood. All receptors derive from a man aged 50-60 years with acute or convalescent COVID-19.

This clone was seen only once. The genes are TRBV13 and TRBJ2-5; TRBD1 aligns across 12 bases. Germline V gene sequence: CDR1 PRHDT, CDR2 FYEKMQ (reference sequence). This CDR3 is 16 amino acids long. V dropped 3 bases and J dropped 2; count of bases not matched to a gene: 4. The CDR3 DNA reads TGTGCCAGCAGCTTGCGGGACAGGGGGCAACAAGAGACCCAGTACTTC. It translates to CASSLRDRGQQETQYF.

This chain joins TRBV6-5 and TRBJ2-7; 7 bases align to TRBD1. Germline CDR1 and CDR2: MNHEY and SVGAGI. The CDR3 is 13 amino acids. V shed 6 bases and J 4 bases; nucleotides not matched to a gene: 6. CDR3 amino acids: CASRGDSRYEQYF. CDR3 nucleotides: TGTGCCAGCAGGGGGGACAGTAGGTACGAGCAGTACTTC.

The V gene is TRBV7-3, the J gene TRBJ2-6; D not certain. CDR1 is SGHTA, CDR2 FQGTGA, per germline. This CDR3 is built from 16 residues. The V end lost 3 bases, the J end lost 0 bases, and 9 bases lay between the germline ends. The CDR3 DNA sequence: TGTGCCAGCAGCTTGTGGCTGGCCTCTGGGGCCAACGTCCTGACTTTC. Its translation: CASSLWLASGANVLTF.

V and J are TRBV19 and TRBJ1-6, with unresolved D. CDR3 length: 12 amino acids. V lost 3 bases and J lost 10, with 7 bases in between. Germline CDR1 is LNHDA and CDR2 is SQIVND (reference sequence). This CDR3 reads CASSILNSPLHF. Here the CDR3 DNA reads TGTGCCAGTAGTATCCTAAACTCACCCCTCCACTTT.

The chain couples TRBV4-2 to TRBJ1-2, with 8 bases aligning to TRBD1. Germline lookup yields CDR1 LGHNA and CDR2 YNFKEQ. Trimming at V came to 1 base and at J to 9 bases, leaving 4 bases not matched to a gene. The CDR3 contains 13 residues. The CDR3 reads CASSQVRGRSYTF. As DNA, the CDR3 is TGTGCCAGCAGCCAAGTCAGGGGGCGAAGCTACACCTTC.

The chain has TRBV12-3 or TRBV12-4 and TRBJ2-5; a possible D gene is TRBD2 (6 bases). The CDR3 consists of 13 residues. V was trimmed by 4 bases and J by 4 bases, leaving 10 bases between them. The CDR3 is CASSYLGGETQYF. The CDR3 DNA sequence: TGTGCCAGCAGTTATTTGGGGGGAGAGACCCAGTACTTC.

The chain combines TRBV7-9 with TRBJ2-7; TRBD2 agrees at 9 bases. In germline, CDR1 is SEHNR, CDR2 FQNEAQ (reference sequence). V lost 0 bases to trimming and J lost 5 bases; unmatched junction nucleotides: 5. The CDR3 sequence is 15 residues long. As DNA, the CDR3 is TGTGCCAGCAGCTTAGCGCGAGCGGGAGGCCACGAGCAGTACTTC. It codes for CASSLARAGGHEQYF.

The chain is built from TRBV5-1 and TRBJ2-7, with TRBD2 identical over 7 bases. The germline V gene has CDR1 SGHRS and CDR2 YFSETQ. The V segment lost 0 bases and the J segment 4 bases; nucleotides outside the gene matches: 7. The CDR3 spans 15 residues. The CDR3 DNA reads as TGCGCCAGCAGCTTGGAGAGTCGCGGGGGATACGAGCAGTACTTC. It is translated as CASSLESRGGYEQYF.

For this clone: A far larger clone is off by one base, so a read error is likely. V gene TRBV11-2 combines with J gene TRBJ2-7, with 7 bases lining up with TRBD1. The CDR3 length is 14 residues. CDR1 is SGHAT, CDR2 FQNNGV, per germline. The ends lost 1 base at V and 1 base at J; junction bases unmatched: 1. The CDR3 is CASSLGTGSYEQYF. The CDR3 DNA is TGTGCCAGCAGCTTAGGGACAGGTTCCTACGAGCAGTACTTC.

V usage is TRBV30 and J usage is TRBJ1-2, with a tentative D call TRBD1 (6 bases). V lost 0 bases and J lost 5, with 13 bases in between. Germline CDR1 reads GTSNPN; CDR2 reads SVGIG (reference sequence). CDR3 length: 14 amino acids. Written as DNA, the CDR3 is TGTGCCTGGAGTGTACTGACAGGCTTTTATGGCTACACCTTC. Amino acid sequence: CAWSVLTGFYGYTF.

V is TRBV11-3 and J is TRBJ2-2; D is possibly TRBD1 (5 bases). In germline, CDR1 is SGHNT, CDR2 YENEEA. With 0 bases removed from V and 2 bases from J, the gap between germline ends came to 7 bases. This CDR3 is built from 15 residues. CDR3 sequence reads: CASSLEGDNTGELFF. DNA for the CDR3: TGTGCCAGCAGCTTAGAAGGGGATAACACCGGGGAGCTGTTTTTT.

This clone showed up just a few times. The chain recombines TRBV29-1 with TRBJ1-1, with TRBD1 as a possible D gene (5 bases). Germline V gene data show CDR1 as SQVTM and CDR2 as ANQGSEA. The CDR3 length is 15 residues. The germline V and J ends were trimmed by 4 bases and 0 bases, with 15 bases remaining between them. The CDR3 protein is CSVVSRGRLNTEAFF. CDR3 DNA: TGCAGCGTTGTTAGTAGGGGCCGGTTGAACACTGAAGCTTTCTTT.

The chain couples TRBV30 to TRBJ2-3; 9 bases are a match to TRBD2. The trim removed 3 bases at V and 1 base at J, leaving 5 bases unmatched. CDR3 length: 15 residues. Looked up from germline, CDR1 is GTSNPN and CDR2 is SVGIG (reference sequence). For the CDR3, the DNA is TGTGCCTGGAGGCGGGGGGGGCGCGGCACAGATACGCAGTATTTT. It specifies CAWRRGGRGTDTQYF.

The rearrangement links TRBV5-1 to TRBJ2-7, with TRBD2 as a possible D gene (6 bases). CDR1 SGHRS and CDR2 YFSETQ come from the germline V gene. The CDR3 totals 15 residues. V was clipped by 0 bases and J by 1 base, with 11 bases between them. CDR3: CASSLEGGGSYEQYF. DNA of the CDR3: TGCGCCAGCAGCTTGGAGGGAGGAGGGTCCTACGAGCAGTACTTC.

The chain recombines TRBV7-6 with TRBJ2-7, with D possibly matching TRBD1 (6 bases). The germline gives CDR1 SGHVS, CDR2 FNYEAQ. Trimming took 2 bases from V and 5 from J, leaving 13 bases between them. The CDR3 has 14 amino acids. The CDR3 DNA reads TGTGCCAGCAGCTTAACGGCAGGGGACAACGAGCAGTACTTC. This sequence encodes CASSLTAGDNEQYF.

As to this clone: Different DNA sequences within this sample yield the same CDR3. V usage is TRBV20-1 and J usage is TRBJ2-5; the match to TRBD2 covers 8 bases. Per the germline V gene, CDR1 is DFQATT and CDR2 is SNEGSKA (reference sequence). Germline trimming cut 3 bases from V and 2 bases from J; bases unmatched to any gene: 5. The CDR3 runs 14 residues. CDR3 sequence: CSASSGGKQETQYF. The CDR3 DNA follows: TGCAGTGCTAGTTCGGGGGGGAAACAAGAGACCCAGTACTTC.

This rearrangement joins TRBV21-1 to TRBJ2-1; TRBD1 was called by the table and not checked on the DNA. TRBV21-1 is reported as a pseudogene. The CDR3 loop spans 15 amino acids. The CDR3 region has the DNA TGTGCCAGCAGCAAAGTTAGGGGCTCCTACAATGAGCAGTTCTTC. Its translation: CASSKVRGSYNEQFF.

This clone has a handful of counts. The chain uses TRBV5-1 and TRBJ2-2; 8 nucleotides align to TRBD1. Germline V gives CDR1 SGHRS, CDR2 YFSETQ. This CDR3 comprises 16 residues. Germline trimming cut 0 bases from V and 7 bases from J; bases unmatched to any gene: 8. In DNA form, the CDR3 reads TGCGCCAGCAGCTTGGATCCCAGGGGGCTTGGCGGGGAGCTGTTTTTT. Amino acids: CASSLDPRGLGGELFF.

This clone appeared once. The chain carries TRBV27 and TRBJ2-1; 7 bases fit TRBD2. Germline CDR1 and CDR2: MNHEY and SMNVEV (reference sequence). V was clipped by 7 bases and J by 9 bases; unmatched bases: 12. The CDR3 has 14 residues. CDR3 nucleotides: TGTGCCAGCACGCCCGGGAGGACGACCGGTGAGCAGTTCTTC. Its translation: CASTPGRTTGEQFF.